One TCR beta chain is described in this entry. As yet, its antigen is unknown. This record belongs to a study of T cell responses to AZD1222 COVID-19 vaccine. General study points: Most donors were white British and more were female, and clonal diversity was possibly underestimated. Among spike-specific TCRs, nearly half reportedly target unmutated variant regions. Spike was spanned by vaccine-associated CD4 TCRs, with dominance at 160-218 and 743-854.

This CDR3 has 16 residues. The germline V gene has CDR1 LNHDA and CDR2 SQIVND (reference sequence). The V gene lost 5 bases and the J gene lost 5 bases, with 22 bases spanning the gap. TCRdb's copy holds only in-frame clones and misses some; the assay was immunoSEQ multiplex PCR. The sample holds around 150,000 clones, 91% seen once. The rearrangement joins TRBV19 to TRBJ2-7, with D perhaps TRBD1 or TRBD2 (5 bases each). The TCR comes from an adult who received the MenACWY meningococcal vaccine as a control. Here the sequenced sample was peripheral blood, taken 28 days after the second dose of the MenACWY control vaccine. The CDR3: CASSANSWQGPNEQYF. Here the CDR3 DNA reads TGTGCCAGTAGTGCCAACAGTTGGCAGGGACCTAACGAGCAGTACTTC.